Below, 28 T cell receptor beta chains from the same sample are listed, as sequenced in a study of Ad26.COV2.S vaccination and SARS-CoV-2 variants. Treatment of the sample: some 19 received Ad26.COV2.S at low or high dose, single or two shots; roughly five received placebo; per-sample allocation not given. All samples were drawn on day 63, counting from the first vaccine or placebo injection. Some clones are missing from TCRdb's copy, which holds only in-frame ones; the method was immunoSEQ multiplex PCR. The data contain some 290,000 clones, about 82% of them singletons. The input for sequencing was peripheral blood, taken in a trial of Ad26.COV2.S vaccine versus placebo. These receptors originate from a person between 18 and 59 years old who received the Ad26.COV2.S COVID-19 vaccine or a placebo.

As DNA, the CDR3 is TGTGCCAGCAGCCAAAGGGGCGGGGGGCCACGAGAGACCCAGTACTTC. Its translation: CASSQRGGGPRETQYF. The J gene is TRBJ2-5, the V gene TRBV3-1 (or the pseudogene TRBV3-2), with 8 bases identical to TRBD2. J was trimmed by 4 bases and V by 2 bases; bases with no gene match: 9. Germline V gene lookup returns CDR1 LGHDT and CDR2 YNNKEL (reference sequence). This CDR3 is 16 amino acids long.

The V gene is TRBV19, the J gene TRBJ2-1; TRBD2 matches at 10 bases. The J segment lost 4 bases and the V segment lost 4 bases, leaving 4 bases of the junction unmatched. Germline CDR1 and CDR2: LNHDA and SQIVND (reference sequence). CDR3 length: 15 amino acids. The CDR3 loop is CASSTYSGGYNEQFF. The CDR3 DNA reads TGTGCCAGTAGTACGTATAGCGGGGGGTACAATGAGCAGTTCTTC.

V and J are TRBV18 and TRBJ1-5; D is unclear. This CDR3 is built from 15 residues. The ends were cut back, 3 bases at V and 1 base at J, with 10 bases in the middle. Germline CDR1 KGHSH, CDR2 LQKENI. CDR3 amino acids: CASSPGSSSNQPQHF. The CDR3 region has the DNA TGTGCCAGCTCACCGGGCAGTTCGAGCAATCAGCCCCAGCATTTT.

V usage is TRBV18 and J usage is TRBJ1-1; perhaps TRBD1 as D (5 bases). Germline V gene sequence: CDR1 KGHSH, CDR2 LQKENI. Trimming shortened V by 1 base and J by 1 base, and 10 bases separated the two germline ends. The CDR3 loop spans 15 amino acids. CDR3 sequence reads: CASSPQGDRNTEAFF. As DNA, the CDR3 is TGTGCCAGCTCACCACAAGGGGATAGGAACACTGAAGCTTTCTTT.

The chain couples TRBV2 to TRBJ1-1, with D possibly TRBD1 on 5 matching bases. Germline CDR1 reads SNHLY; CDR2 reads FYNNEI. There are 12 residues in the CDR3. V dropped 8 bases and J dropped 0 bases, with 7 bases sitting between them. This CDR3 is CASGAVNTEAFF. Here the CDR3 DNA reads TGTGCCAGCGGGGCCGTGAACACTGAAGCTTTCTTT.

Only one count was recorded for this clone. V is TRBV7-2 and J is TRBJ2-2; no clear D gene. The germline CDR1 and CDR2 sequences are SGHTA and FQGNSA. The CDR3 has 16 amino acids. The germline V and J ends were trimmed by 5 bases and 1 base, with 14 bases remaining between them. CDR3 sequence: CASSPPGRGNTGELFF. DNA of the CDR3: TGTGCCAGCAGCCCACCCGGACGAGGGAACACCGGGGAGCTGTTTTTT.

This clone appeared once. The chain joins TRBV5-4 to TRBJ2-3; 8 bases match TRBD1. Per germline, CDR1 SGHNT and CDR2 YYREEE (reference sequence). This CDR3 has 16 residues. J gave up 0 bases and V 3 bases, and 6 bases lay outside the gene matches. The chain's CDR3 is CASSWGRDRSTDTQYF. The CDR3 nucleotides read TGTGCCAGCAGCTGGGGCCGGGACAGGAGCACAGATACGCAGTATTTT. Looking up the rest from reference TRBV5-4 and TRBJ2-3 gives the full variable domain: ETGVTQSPTHLIKTRGQQVTLRCSSQSGHNTVSWYQQALGQGPQFIFQYYREEENGRGNFPPRFSGLQFPNYSSELNVNALELDDSALYLCASSWGRDRSTDTQYFGPGTRLTVL.

The CDR3 nucleotides are TGTGCCTGGAGTTTGTTGGGGGCACAGAGTGAAAAACTGTTTTTT. Residues: CAWSLLGAQSEKLFF. The V call is TRBV30, the J call TRBJ1-4, with D possibly matching TRBD1 (6 bases). The CDR3 covers 15 residues. The V gene lost 2 bases and the J gene lost 7 bases, with 17 bases spanning the gap. Looked up from germline, CDR1 is GTSNPN and CDR2 is SVGIG (reference sequence).

The rearrangement uses TRBV3-1 (or the pseudogene TRBV3-2) and TRBJ2-5, with D possibly being TRBD2 (6 bases). Trimming removed 4 bases from V and 3 bases from J, with 15 bases in between. The V gene's germline CDR1 is LGHDT and CDR2 YNNKEL (reference sequence). The CDR3 is 15 amino acids. The CDR3 sequence is CASSLRELSEETQYF. CDR3 nucleotides: TGTGCCAGCAGCCTCCGGGAGCTTTCGGAAGAGACCCAGTACTTC.

The chain carries TRBV6-5 and TRBJ1-1; TRBD1 matches at 7 bases. The CDR3 totals 15 residues. V was clipped by 7 bases and J by 4 bases; unmatched bases: 12. The germline V gene has CDR1 MNHEY and CDR2 SVGAGI. The CDR3 is CASTKGAQVGTEAFF. The CDR3 DNA reads TGTGCCAGCACCAAGGGGGCGCAGGTCGGCACTGAAGCTTTCTTT.

The chain employs TRBV3-1 (or the pseudogene TRBV3-2) and TRBJ2-5; 11 nucleotides line up with TRBD2. The trim removed 4 bases at V and 3 bases at J, leaving 7 bases unmatched. Germline CDR1 and CDR2: LGHDT and YNNKEL (reference sequence). This CDR3 has 16 residues. The CDR3 here is CASSPILTSGEETQYF. As DNA, the CDR3 is TGTGCCAGCAGCCCTATTTTGACTAGCGGGGAAGAGACCCAGTACTTC.

The chain has TRBV7-6 and TRBJ2-1; D possibly corresponds to TRBD1 (6 bases). The germline V gene has CDR1 SGHVS and CDR2 FNYEAQ. This CDR3 comprises 15 residues. Between the trimmed V and J ends, which lost 1 base and 8 bases, there was a span of 15 bases. CDR3 DNA: TGTGCCAGCAGCTTAGTAACAGGGTCCGGGTATGAGCAGTTCTTC. Translation: CASSLVTGSGYEQFF.

This clone was detected only once. The rearrangement joins TRBV7-9 to TRBJ1-2; 8 bases are shared with TRBD1. V was clipped by 4 bases and J by 13 bases; unmatched bases: 8. This CDR3 has 12 residues. CDR1 is SEHNR, CDR2 FQNEAQ, per germline (reference sequence). The CDR3 DNA reads as TGTGCCAGCAGCTCCACTCGGACAGGGCTCACCTTC. This gives the protein CASSSTRTGLTF.

The V call is TRBV11-3, the J call TRBJ2-3; D unresolved. Germline V gene sequence: CDR1 SGHNT, CDR2 YENEEA. This CDR3 has 16 amino acids. Trimming pared 0 bases from V and 0 bases from J, leaving 10 bases between. CDR3 bases: TGTGCCAGCAGCTTAGATAAAACAACTAGCACAGATACGCAGTATTTT. This translates into CASSLDKTTSTDTQYF.

This clone was seen only a few times. CDR3 DNA: TGTGCCAGCAGCTTAGGGACAGGGAATCAGCCCCAGCATTTT. Its translation is CASSLGTGNQPQHF. The chain recombines TRBV7-9 with TRBJ1-5; 8 bases map to TRBD1. Unmatched junction bases numbered 0, after V lost 1 base and J lost 4 bases. This CDR3 contains 14 residues. Germline CDR1 is SEHNR and CDR2 is FQNEAQ (reference sequence). Complete variable domain (other parts from reference TRBV7-9 and TRBJ1-5): DTGVSQNPRHKITKRGQNVTFRCDPISEHNRLYWYRQTLGQGPEFLTYFQNEAQLEKSRLLSDRFSAERPKGSFSTLEIQRTEQGDSAMYLCASSLGTGNQPQHFGDGTRLSIL.

V and J are TRBV27 and TRBJ1-1; possible D gene TRBD1, 6 bases. Germline CDR1 is MNHEY and CDR2 is SMNVEV (reference sequence). V was trimmed by 5 bases and J by 0 bases, leaving 13 bases between them. The CDR3 length is 15 residues. CDR3 amino acids: CASSPSRGLNTEAFF. In DNA, the CDR3 is TGTGCCAGCAGTCCCTCCAGGGGTTTGAACACTGAAGCTTTCTTT.

J is TRBJ2-3 and V is TRBV7-8; D remains ambiguous. The germline V and J ends were trimmed by 7 bases and 3 bases, with 11 bases remaining between them. This CDR3 has 13 residues. Germline V lookup: CDR1 SGHVS, CDR2 FQNEAQ. CDR3 DNA: TGTGCCAGCACCCCCCCCAAGACAGATACGCAGTATTTT. Its protein product is CASTPPKTDTQYF.

V gene TRBV19 combines with J gene TRBJ1-4, with 7 bases matching TRBD1. The CDR3 totals 16 residues. The germline CDR1 and CDR2 sequences are LNHDA and SQIVND (reference sequence). With V trimmed by 4 bases and J by 7 bases, 12 bases remained unmatched. The CDR3 sequence is CASSTLSGGGSEKLFF. The CDR3 bases are TGTGCCAGTAGTACCCTCTCAGGGGGTGGTAGTGAAAAACTGTTTTTT.

This clone was detected once. This same CDR3 is encoded by further DNA sequences in the sample. The J gene is TRBJ2-5, the V gene TRBV5-1; 8 nucleotides line up with TRBD2. Germline loops: CDR1 SGHRS, CDR2 YFSETQ. The CDR3 length is 15 residues. The trim removed 0 bases at V and 3 bases at J, leaving 4 bases unmatched. The CDR3 spells CASSLGGGNEETQYF. The CDR3 DNA follows: TGCGCCAGCAGCTTGGGCGGGGGGAATGAAGAGACCCAGTACTTC.

The chain employs TRBV5-6 and TRBJ1-5, with D hard to call. CDR1 SGHDT and CDR2 YYEEEE come from the germline V gene. The V and J ends lost 4 bases and 4 bases respectively, with 6 bases between them. The CDR3 has 12 residues. The CDR3 is CASSASNQPQHF. In DNA form, the CDR3 reads TGTGCCAGCAGCGCCTCTAATCAGCCCCAGCATTTT.

The rearrangement joins TRBV5-1 to TRBJ2-3; TRBD1 matches at 8 bases. With V trimmed by 0 bases and J by 0 bases, 3 bases remained unmatched. The CDR3 is 16 amino acids. CDR1 and CDR2 from the germline V gene are SGHRS and YFSETQ. CDR3 sequence reads: CASSLGTGLSTDTQYF. The CDR3 DNA reads as TGCGCCAGCAGCTTGGGGACAGGGCTTAGCACAGATACGCAGTATTTT.

This chain links TRBV7-2 with TRBJ1-1, with D possibly TRBD1 on 5 matching bases. V dropped 4 bases and J dropped 1 base, with 7 bases sitting between them. Germline V CDR1 and CDR2: SGHTA, FQGNSA. The CDR3 has 13 residues. CDR3 coding DNA: TGTGCCAGCAGCTCTGGACAGAACACTGAAGCTTTCTTT. Protein sequence: CASSSGQNTEAFF.

V gene TRBV5-1 combines with J gene TRBJ1-2; no firm D call. Trimming removed 0 bases from V and 4 bases from J, with 7 bases in between. CDR3 size: 13 residues. Germline V CDR1 and CDR2: SGHRS, YFSETQ. CDR3 coding DNA: TGCGCCAGCAGCTTGGTAGGCTTCTATGGCTACACCTTC. Protein: CASSLVGFYGYTF.

V and J are TRBV6-9 and TRBJ2-3; 13 bases line up with TRBD2. The J segment lost 0 bases and the V segment lost 0 bases, leaving 6 bases of the junction unmatched. The CDR3 runs to 19 residues. Germline assignment: CDR1 MNHGY and CDR2 SVAAGI. CDR3 protein: CASSYSETSGGISTDTQYF. As DNA, the CDR3 is TGTGCCAGCAGTTATTCGGAGACTAGCGGGGGGATTAGCACAGATACGCAGTATTTT.

The V call is TRBV10-3, the J call TRBJ1-6, with 10 bases matching TRBD1. The V segment lost 10 bases and the J segment 0 bases; nucleotides outside the gene matches: 9. The germline gives CDR1 ENHRY, CDR2 SYGVKD. CDR3 size: 17 residues. CDR3 bases: TGTGCCACCGGGACAGGGGCACTAAGCTCCTATAATTCACCCCTCCACTTT. Translating it yields CATGTGALSSYNSPLHF.

The genes are TRBV9 and TRBJ2-6, with D possibly TRBD1 on 7 matching bases. V was shortened by 4 bases and J by 0 bases, with 17 bases between the two germline ends. The germline V gene has CDR1 SGDLS and CDR2 YYNGEE. The CDR3 has 18 amino acids. In nucleotides, the CDR3 is TGTGCCAGCAGCTCCACAGGGGCGACTAGCTCTGGGGCCAACGTCCTGACTTTC. Translated, it gives CASSSTGATSSGANVLTF.

V usage is TRBV21-1 and J usage is TRBJ2-7. TRBV21-1 is labeled a pseudogene. There are 17 residues in the CDR3. The CDR3 sequence is CASSTGCDGGPRYEQYF. The DNA for the CDR3 is TGTGCCAGCAGCACCGGATGTGATGGGGGACCGAGATACGAGCAGTACTTC.

The genes are TRBV7-2 and TRBJ2-2; D unresolved. CDR3 length: 15 residues. Germline V lookup: CDR1 SGHTA, CDR2 FQGNSA. V shed 5 bases and J shed 1 base, with 11 bases lying between them. CDR3 coding DNA: TGTGCCAGCAGCCACGAAAGGGAGAACACCGGGGAGCTGTTTTTT. Translation: CASSHERENTGELFF.